One sample yielded the 30 T cell receptor beta chains listed below, sequenced in a study of T cell responses to AZD1222 COVID-19 vaccine. Here immunoSEQ multiplex PCR was the method, and the copy in TCRdb shows in-frame clones only, minus some. The repertoire holds 80,000 or so clones, with roughly 90% as singletons. Here the sequenced sample was peripheral blood, taken on day 0 of AZD1222 vaccination. Source of these receptors: an adult in good health.

This chain links TRBV6-5 with TRBJ1-2; D is possibly TRBD1 (6 bases). V was shortened by 8 bases and J by 8 bases, with 24 bases between the two germline ends. There are 15 residues in the CDR3. Looked up from germline, CDR1 is MNHEY and CDR2 is SVGAGI. The CDR3 sequence is CASWGWGARGGGYTF. CDR3 in DNA: TGTGCCAGCTGGGGGTGGGGGGCCAGGGGAGGAGGCTACACCTTC.

The chain joins TRBV12-3 or TRBV12-4 to TRBJ1-4; tentatively, D is TRBD1 (5 bases). V was trimmed by 3 bases and J by 8 bases, leaving 10 bases between them. This CDR3 comprises 13 residues. CDR3 amino acids: CASSFQGDEKLFF. The CDR3 nucleotides are TGTGCCAGCAGTTTTCAGGGAGACGAAAAACTGTTTTTT.

The sample holds a few counts of this clone. The rearrangement joins TRBV5-6 to TRBJ1-1; no firm D call. Trimming left V 4 bases short and J 5 bases short, with 27 bases between. Per the germline V gene, CDR1 is SGHDT and CDR2 is YYEEEE. The CDR3 is 18 residues long. CDR3 amino acids: CASSPELVPDIARTEAFF. CDR3 sequence (DNA): TGTGCCAGCAGCCCGGAACTTGTCCCGGATATAGCCCGTACTGAAGCTTTCTTT.

This clone appeared once. The chain is built from TRBV7-2 and TRBJ2-5; D possibly corresponds to TRBD1 (6 bases). The germline gives CDR1 SGHTA, CDR2 FQGNSA. V dropped 1 base and J dropped 4 bases, with 13 bases sitting between them. The CDR3 extends over 15 amino acids. The CDR3 DNA follows: TGTGCCAGCAGCTTAGTCTCCAGGGGTGGAGAGACCCAGTACTTC. This codes for CASSLVSRGGETQYF.

In its sample, this clone was seen once. The rearrangement links TRBV18 to TRBJ2-7, with TRBD2 matching over 8 bases. CDR3 size: 14 residues. Germline lookup yields CDR1 KGHSH and CDR2 LQKENI. The J segment lost 2 bases and the V segment lost 6 bases, leaving 6 bases of the junction unmatched. The CDR3 spells CASSPGGGAYEQYF. The CDR3 bases are TGTGCCAGCTCGCCCGGGGGGGGAGCCTACGAGCAGTACTTC. The full variable domain, with the rest looked up from reference TRBV18 and TRBJ2-7, is NAGVMQNPRHLVRRRGQEARLRCSPMKGHSHVYWYRQLPEEGLKFMVYLQKENIIDESGMPKERFSAEFPKEGPSILRIQQVVRGDSAAYFCASSPGGGAYEQYFGPGTRLTVT.

This chain links TRBV28 with TRBJ1-5; 10 positions agree with TRBD1. V lost 8 bases and J lost 2; bases outside the gene matches: 9. The CDR3 runs 16 residues. CDR1 and CDR2 (germline): MDHEN, SYDVKM. The CDR3: CASGSTGGYGNQPQHF. In nucleotides, the CDR3 is TGTGCCAGCGGTTCGACAGGGGGCTATGGCAATCAGCCCCAGCATTTT.

The rearrangement uses TRBV25-1 and TRBJ1-4; D unresolved. CDR3 length equals 12 residues. The V gene lost 4 bases and the J gene lost 8 bases, with 8 bases spanning the gap. Germline CDR1 and CDR2: MGHDK and SYGVNS. The CDR3 DNA follows: TGTGCCAGCAGTGTCTACGGGGAAAAACTGTTTTTT. Its protein is CASSVYGEKLFF.

The chain joins TRBV11-2 to TRBJ2-1; the D gene is possibly TRBD1 (5 bases). The CDR3 extends over 12 amino acids. With 5 bases removed from V and 11 bases from J, the gap between germline ends came to 13 bases. Germline values: CDR1 SGHAT, CDR2 FQNNGV. The CDR3 sequence is CASSISGSKQFF. Written as DNA, the CDR3 is TGTGCCAGCAGCATCTCAGGGTCGAAGCAGTTCTTC.

This sequence joins TRBV5-6 and TRBJ1-5, with a weak D call TRBD1 (6 bases). Trimming left V 4 bases short and J 4 bases short, with 12 bases between. This CDR3 contains 14 residues. Germline V gene sequence: CDR1 SGHDT, CDR2 YYEEEE. CDR3 coding DNA: TGTGCCAGCAGCAGGACAGCCACGAATCAGCCCCAGCATTTT. Protein sequence: CASSRTATNQPQHF.

V usage is TRBV11-2 and J usage is TRBJ2-2; TRBD2 aligns across 7 bases. CDR3 length: 15 residues. The V segment lost 3 bases and the J segment 5 bases; nucleotides outside the gene matches: 6. The germline V gene encodes CDR1 SGHAT and CDR2 FQNNGV. Written as DNA, the CDR3 is TGTGCCAGCAGCTTGAGTCGGGGGGAAACCGGGGAGCTGTTTTTT. Amino acids: CASSLSRGETGELFF.

The rearrangement uses TRBV9 and TRBJ2-3, with D possibly TRBD2 on 5 matching bases. CDR3 length equals 14 residues. The germline V and J ends were trimmed by 2 bases and 3 bases, with 10 bases remaining between them. Germline V gene data show CDR1 as SGDLS and CDR2 as YYNGEE. DNA of the CDR3: TGTGCCAGCAGCGTCGAGGGTTGGACAGATACGCAGTATTTT. Translated: CASSVEGWTDTQYF.

This chain joins TRBV5-1 and TRBJ1-6; 10 positions match TRBD1. V shed 2 bases, J shed 8 bases, and the junction held 7 bases outside the gene matches. Germline assignment: CDR1 SGHRS and CDR2 YFSETQ. The CDR3 has 16 amino acids. The CDR3 nucleotides are TGCGCCAGCAGCTTAAGTCCGACAGGGGGCGATTCACCCCTCCACTTT. This gives the protein CASSLSPTGGDSPLHF.

The rearrangement links TRBV10-2 to TRBJ2-5; D remains unclear. V dropped 3 bases and J dropped 3 bases, with 8 bases sitting between them. The CDR3 is made up of 13 amino acids. The V gene's germline CDR1 is WSHSY and CDR2 SAAADI. CDR3 DNA sequence: TGCGCCAGCAGTGAACCCGAAGAAGAGACCCAGTACTTC. Translation gives CASSEPEEETQYF.

The chain recombines TRBV7-3 with TRBJ2-7, with D perhaps matching TRBD2 (6 bases). There are 15 residues in the CDR3. The ends were cut back, 0 bases at V and 4 bases at J, with 13 bases in the middle. Germline CDR1 SGHTA, CDR2 FQGTGA. DNA of the CDR3: TGTGCCAGCAGCTTAACGGGCGGGGCCTTTTACGAGCAGTACTTC. This encodes CASSLTGGAFYEQYF.

The gene calls are TRBV7-9 and TRBJ1-2; D not certain. The germline V gene has CDR1 SEHNR and CDR2 FQNEAQ (reference sequence). Between the trimmed V and J ends, which lost 1 base and 5 bases, there was a span of 11 bases. The CDR3 has 14 residues. The CDR3 bases are TGTGCCAGCAGCTTAGAAGTTCTGGTTTATGGCTACACCTTC. Translation gives CASSLEVLVYGYTF.

The chain combines TRBV28 with TRBJ2-7; 10 bases are a match to TRBD1. CDR1 MDHEN and CDR2 SYDVKM come from the germline V gene. V shed 8 bases and J 1 base; nucleotides not matched to a gene: 5. The CDR3 totals 14 residues. The DNA of the CDR3 is TGTGCCAGCTGGACAGGGGGTCGTTCCTACGAGCAGTACTTC. This translates into CASWTGGRSYEQYF.

V and J are TRBV6-5 and TRBJ1-1, with D hard to call. The length of the CDR3 is 12 residues. The germline CDR1 and CDR2 sequences are MNHEY and SVGAGI. Trimming took 5 bases from V and 7 from J, leaving 11 bases between them. The CDR3 sequence: CASSIPEGEAFF. The CDR3 DNA follows: TGTGCCAGCAGTATTCCTGAGGGTGAAGCTTTCTTT.

This clone was recorded only once. The rearrangement uses TRBV6-1 and TRBJ1-2, with D possibly matching TRBD1 (5 bases). Germline loops: CDR1 MNHNS, CDR2 SASEGT. Trimming cost V 2 bases and J 3 bases, with 10 bases left between them. The CDR3 length is 14 residues. The CDR3 loop is CASSEPGLDYGYTF. The CDR3 DNA sequence: TGTGCCAGCAGTGAACCGGGACTGGACTATGGCTACACCTTC.

The chain employs TRBV29-1 and TRBJ1-6; D remains ambiguous. The CDR3 sequence is 11 residues long. Germline CDR1 reads SQVTM; CDR2 reads ANQGSEA. Trimming removed 6 bases at V and 15 bases at J, with 15 bases between. The CDR3 region has the DNA TGCAGCGTGGTAGAGACGGACCACCTCCACTTT. Protein: CSVVETDHLHF. The full variable domain, in which reference TRBV29-1 and TRBJ1-6 provide the parts outside the CDR3, is SAVISQKPSRDICQRGTSLTIQCQVDSQVTMMFWYRQQPGQSLTLIATANQGSEATYESGFVIDKFPISRPNLTFSTLTVSNMSPEDSSIYLCSVVETDHLHFGNGTRLTVT.

The gene calls are TRBV27 and TRBJ1-5; TRBD1 might be the D (5 bases). The CDR3 is made up of 14 amino acids. Germline V gene lookup returns CDR1 MNHEY and CDR2 SMNVEV (reference sequence). Trimming shortened V by 5 bases and J by 4 bases, and 12 bases separated the two germline ends. The CDR3 nucleotides are TGTGCCAGCAGTCCCTGGGACCCGAATCAGCCCCAGCATTTT. Protein product: CASSPWDPNQPQHF.

J is TRBJ1-2 and V is TRBV19; a possible D gene is TRBD1 (6 bases). Germline loops: CDR1 LNHDA, CDR2 SQIVND (reference sequence). This CDR3 region has 13 residues. Trimming stripped 5 bases from V and 7 bases from J, with 14 bases between. The CDR3 loop is CASSSTGSAGYTF. DNA of the CDR3: TGTGCCAGTAGTTCAACAGGGTCGGCTGGCTACACCTTC.

The chain couples TRBV9 to TRBJ1-6; no reliable D call. Trimming took off 0 bases at V and 10 bases at J, with 14 bases between the two ends. The CDR3 runs 15 residues. CDR1 and CDR2 from the germline V gene are SGDLS and YYNGEE. The CDR3 spells CASSVARLGQSPLHF. The DNA for the CDR3 is TGTGCCAGCAGCGTAGCCCGACTGGGCCAATCACCCCTCCACTTT. Drawing the rest from reference TRBV9 and TRBJ1-6, the complete variable domain is DSGVTQTPKHLITATGQRVTLRCSPRSGDLSVYWYQQSLDQGLQFLIQYYNGEERAKGNILERFSAQQFPDLHSELNLSSLELGDSALYFCASSVARLGQSPLHFGNGTRLTVT.

The sample holds one count of this clone. J is TRBJ1-1 and V is TRBV7-8; tentative D call: TRBD1 (5 bases). Germline CDR1 SGHVS, CDR2 FQNEAQ. V lost 3 bases and J 7 bases, leaving 15 bases between the germline ends. The length of the CDR3 is 14 residues. CDR3 sequence: CASSLSGRASEAFF. DNA of the CDR3: TGTGCCAGCAGCTTGTCAGGGAGGGCTAGTGAAGCTTTCTTT.

The rearrangement joins TRBV19 to TRBJ2-2, with TRBD2 as a possible D gene (6 bases). Trimming cost V 7 bases and J 5 bases, with 11 bases left between them. Germline V gene lookup returns CDR1 LNHDA and CDR2 SQIVND (reference sequence). This CDR3 is built from 13 residues. CDR3 residues: CASIKGGTGELFF. CDR3 bases: TGTGCCAGTATCAAGGGAGGAACCGGGGAGCTGTTTTTT.

This chain links TRBV29-1 with TRBJ2-2, with 10 bases matching TRBD2. The V gene's germline CDR1 is SQVTM and CDR2 ANQGSEA. V dropped 4 bases and J dropped 4; count of bases not matched to a gene: 3. There are 14 residues in the CDR3. The CDR3 coding sequence is TGCAGCGTTGGGGCTAGCGGGGGCACCGGGGAGCTGTTTTTT. Translating gives CSVGASGGTGELFF.

This chain joins TRBV28 and TRBJ2-2; 11 nucleotides line up with TRBD2. The germline V gene has CDR1 MDHEN and CDR2 SYDVKM. V shed 6 bases, J shed 7 bases, and the junction held 7 bases outside the gene matches. The CDR3 is made up of 15 amino acids. CDR3 DNA: TGTGCCAGCAGCCGGCTAGCGGGGGGAATCGGGGAGCTGTTTTTT. Translating gives CASSRLAGGIGELFF.

CDR3 DNA: TGTGCCAGCTCACCACCCAGGACAGGGGCGCCAAATTCACCCCTCCACTTT. This codes for CASSPPRTGAPNSPLHF. V and J are TRBV18 and TRBJ1-6; 9 bases match TRBD1. Germline lookup yields CDR1 KGHSH and CDR2 LQKENI. With V trimmed by 0 bases and J by 7 bases, 7 bases remained unmatched. The CDR3 is made up of 17 amino acids.

This chain links TRBV5-4 with TRBJ2-2; tentative D call: TRBD2 (6 bases). Trimming took off 0 bases at V and 4 bases at J, with 13 bases between the two ends. This CDR3 is built from 16 residues. Germline assignment: CDR1 SGHNT and CDR2 YYREEE (reference sequence). The CDR3 nucleotides read TGTGCCAGCAGCTTGGGAGGGCAGGGAGGCACCGGGGAGCTGTTTTTT. Its translation is CASSLGGQGGTGELFF.

The chain joins TRBV7-9 to TRBJ2-2, with 7 bases matching TRBD1. This CDR3 comprises 16 residues. Germline assignment: CDR1 SEHNR and CDR2 FQNEAQ (reference sequence). J lost 8 bases, V lost 6 bases, and 15 bases had no gene match. The CDR3 sequence: CASSGVRDREPGELFF. The CDR3 region has the DNA TGTGCCAGCAGTGGGGTCCGGGACAGAGAGCCGGGGGAGCTGTTTTTT.

The genes are TRBV27 and TRBJ2-1; D gene ambiguous. This CDR3 contains 15 residues. The germline gives CDR1 MNHEY, CDR2 SMNVEV (reference sequence). Trimming cost V 6 bases and J 5 bases, with 17 bases left between them. The CDR3 loop is CASRIGYFVDNEQFF. The DNA for the CDR3 is TGTGCCAGCAGAATCGGTTACTTCGTGGACAATGAGCAGTTCTTC.